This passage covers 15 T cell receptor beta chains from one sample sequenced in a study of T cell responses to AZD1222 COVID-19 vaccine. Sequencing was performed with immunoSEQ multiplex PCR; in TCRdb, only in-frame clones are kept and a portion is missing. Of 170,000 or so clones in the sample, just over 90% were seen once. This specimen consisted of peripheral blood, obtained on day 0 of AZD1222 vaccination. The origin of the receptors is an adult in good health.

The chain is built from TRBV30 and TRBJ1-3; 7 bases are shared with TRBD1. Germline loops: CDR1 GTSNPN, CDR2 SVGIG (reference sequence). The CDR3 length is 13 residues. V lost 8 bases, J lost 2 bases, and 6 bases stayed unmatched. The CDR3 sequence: CALRGGPGNTIYF. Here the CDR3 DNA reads TGTGCCCTTAGAGGGGGCCCTGGAAACACCATATATTTT.

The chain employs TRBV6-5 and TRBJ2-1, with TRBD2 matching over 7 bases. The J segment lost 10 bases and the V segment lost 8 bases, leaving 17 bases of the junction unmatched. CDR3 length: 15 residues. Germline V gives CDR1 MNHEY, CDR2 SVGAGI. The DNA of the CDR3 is TGTGCCAGCCGCCGGGAGGCGGGCGGGCCCGGGGAGCAGTTCTTC. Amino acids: CASRREAGGPGEQFF.

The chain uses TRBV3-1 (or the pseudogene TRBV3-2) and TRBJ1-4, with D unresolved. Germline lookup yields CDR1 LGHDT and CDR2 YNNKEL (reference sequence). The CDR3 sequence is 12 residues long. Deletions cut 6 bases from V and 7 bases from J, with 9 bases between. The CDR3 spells CASSVISEKLFF. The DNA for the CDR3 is TGTGCCAGCAGTGTAATAAGTGAAAAACTGTTTTTT.

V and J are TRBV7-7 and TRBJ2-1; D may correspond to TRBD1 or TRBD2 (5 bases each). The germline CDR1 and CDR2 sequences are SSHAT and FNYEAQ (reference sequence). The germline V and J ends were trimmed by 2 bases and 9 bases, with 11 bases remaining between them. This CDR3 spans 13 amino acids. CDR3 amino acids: CASSLSVGTEQFF. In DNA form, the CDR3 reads TGTGCCAGCAGCTTATCGGTCGGGACTGAGCAGTTCTTC. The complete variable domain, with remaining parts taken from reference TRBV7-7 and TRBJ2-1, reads GAGVSQSPRYKVTKRGQDVTLRCDPISSHATLYWYQQALGQGPEFLTYFNYEAQPDKSGLPSDRFSAERPEGSISTLTIQRTEQRDSAMYRCASSLSVGTEQFFGPGTRLTVL.

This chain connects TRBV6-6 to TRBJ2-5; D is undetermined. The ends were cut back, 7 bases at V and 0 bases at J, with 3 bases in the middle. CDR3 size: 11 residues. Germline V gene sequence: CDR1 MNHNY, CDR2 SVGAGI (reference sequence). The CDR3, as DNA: TGTGCCAGCACTCACCAAGAGACCCAGTACTTC. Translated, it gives CASTHQETQYF.

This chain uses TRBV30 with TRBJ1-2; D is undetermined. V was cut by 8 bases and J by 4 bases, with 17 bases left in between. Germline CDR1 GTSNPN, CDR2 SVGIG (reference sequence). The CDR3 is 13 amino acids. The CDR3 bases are TGTGCCCTCGGCTGGGTTGGAGGCTATGGCTACACCTTC. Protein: CALGWVGGYGYTF.

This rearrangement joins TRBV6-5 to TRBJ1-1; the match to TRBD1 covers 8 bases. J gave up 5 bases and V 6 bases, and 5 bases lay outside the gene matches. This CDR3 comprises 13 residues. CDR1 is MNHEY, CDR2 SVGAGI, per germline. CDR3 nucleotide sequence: TGTGCCAGCAGCCACGGACAGGGAACTGAAGCTTTCTTT. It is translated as CASSHGQGTEAFF.

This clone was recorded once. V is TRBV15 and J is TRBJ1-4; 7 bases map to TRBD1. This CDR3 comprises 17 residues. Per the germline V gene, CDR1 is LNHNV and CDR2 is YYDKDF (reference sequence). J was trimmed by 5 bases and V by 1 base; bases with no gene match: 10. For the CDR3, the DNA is TGTGCCACCAGCAGAGTCGAGGGGGCGCGGCTAAATGAAAAACTGTTTTTT. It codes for CATSRVEGARLNEKLFF.

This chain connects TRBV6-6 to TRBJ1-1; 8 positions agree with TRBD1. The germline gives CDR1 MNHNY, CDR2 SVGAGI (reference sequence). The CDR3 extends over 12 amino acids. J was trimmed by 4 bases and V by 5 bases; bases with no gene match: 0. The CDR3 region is CASSDRGTEAFF. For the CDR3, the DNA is TGTGCCAGCAGTGACAGGGGCACTGAAGCTTTCTTT.

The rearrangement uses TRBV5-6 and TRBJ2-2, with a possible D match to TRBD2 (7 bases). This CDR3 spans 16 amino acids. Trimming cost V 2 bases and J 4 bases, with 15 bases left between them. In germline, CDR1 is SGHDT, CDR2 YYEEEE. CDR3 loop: CASSFGGALTTGELFF. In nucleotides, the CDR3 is TGTGCCAGCAGCTTTGGGGGGGCGCTTACCACCGGGGAGCTGTTTTTT.

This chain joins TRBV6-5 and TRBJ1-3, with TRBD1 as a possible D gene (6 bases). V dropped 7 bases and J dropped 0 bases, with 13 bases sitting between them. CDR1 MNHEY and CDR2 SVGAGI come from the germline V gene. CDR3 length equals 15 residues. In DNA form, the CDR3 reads TGTGCCAGCACCCCGGGACACAACTCTGGAAACACCATATATTTT. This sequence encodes CASTPGHNSGNTIYF.

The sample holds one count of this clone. The CDR3 loop reads CASSLEDEQYF. The DNA for the CDR3 is TGTGCCAGCAGCTTAGAGGACGAGCAGTACTTC. V and J are TRBV7-9 and TRBJ2-7; D remains unclear. This CDR3 spans 11 amino acids. With 1 base removed from V and 5 bases from J, the gap between germline ends came to 3 bases. Germline assignment: CDR1 SEHNR and CDR2 FQNEAQ (reference sequence).

The CDR3, as DNA: TGTGCCAGTAGTGGGGACAGGGGAGAGACCCAGTACTTC. This encodes CASSGDRGETQYF. The chain combines TRBV19 with TRBJ2-5; 10 nucleotides align to TRBD1. V shed 5 bases, J shed 4 bases, and the junction held 1 base outside the gene matches. Per the germline V gene, CDR1 is LNHDA and CDR2 is SQIVND (reference sequence). This CDR3 contains 13 residues.

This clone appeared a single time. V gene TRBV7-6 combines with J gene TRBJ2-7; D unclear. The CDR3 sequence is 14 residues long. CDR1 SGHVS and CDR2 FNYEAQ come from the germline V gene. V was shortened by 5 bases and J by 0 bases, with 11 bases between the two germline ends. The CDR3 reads CASSQRRSSYEQYF. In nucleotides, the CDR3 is TGTGCCAGCAGCCAACGTAGGAGCTCCTACGAGCAGTACTTC.

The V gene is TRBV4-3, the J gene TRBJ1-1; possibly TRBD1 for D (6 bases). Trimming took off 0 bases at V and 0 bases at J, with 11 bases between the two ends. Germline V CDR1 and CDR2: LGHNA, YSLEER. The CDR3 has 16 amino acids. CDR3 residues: CASSQDDRTMNTEAFF. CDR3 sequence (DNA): TGCGCCAGCAGCCAAGATGACAGGACAATGAACACTGAAGCTTTCTTT.